This TCR beta chain was identified during a study of T cell repertoires in cytomegalovirus infection. The study's findings and limits: HLA-C-restricted, CMV-specific TCR beta clonotypes were dominant ex vivo. Pooled public TCR beta family frequency picked out CMV carriers with the relevant HLA.

The germline V gene has CDR1 SNHLY and CDR2 FYNNEI. V gave up 10 bases and J gave up 4 bases; unmatched junction bases: 9. The CDR3 consists of 13 residues. As regards this clonotype: Its antigen is not identified.

TCRdb re-called the reads with MiXCR, one entry per CDR3 protein. The sample includes 200,000 or so distinct CDR3 sequences, 30% to 45% seen only once; the top ten take approximately 60%. The receptor was derived from a human donor in good health (CMV status not recorded). Some clones in this sample may be carry-over from other donors' samples. Sequences were derived from CD8+ T cells from cultured PBMCs, sampled from culture after CMV antigen stimulation. The chain employs TRBV2 and TRBJ2-5, with 7 bases matching TRBD1. This chain's CDR3 is CATSVGQRETQYF. CDR3 bases: TGTGCCACCTCCGTGGGACAGCGAGAGACCCAGTACTTC.